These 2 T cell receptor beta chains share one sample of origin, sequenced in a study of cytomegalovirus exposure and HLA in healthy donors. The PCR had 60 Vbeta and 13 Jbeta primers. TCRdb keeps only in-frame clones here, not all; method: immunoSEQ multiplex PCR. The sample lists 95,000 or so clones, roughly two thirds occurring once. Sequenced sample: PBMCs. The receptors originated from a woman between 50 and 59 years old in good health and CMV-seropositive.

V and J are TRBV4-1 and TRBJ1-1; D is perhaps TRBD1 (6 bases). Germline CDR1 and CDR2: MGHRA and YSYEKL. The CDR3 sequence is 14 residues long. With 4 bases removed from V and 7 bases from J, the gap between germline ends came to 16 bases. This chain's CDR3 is CASSLPDRSIEAFF. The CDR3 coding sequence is TGCGCCAGCAGCCTACCGGACAGAAGTATTGAAGCTTTCTTT.

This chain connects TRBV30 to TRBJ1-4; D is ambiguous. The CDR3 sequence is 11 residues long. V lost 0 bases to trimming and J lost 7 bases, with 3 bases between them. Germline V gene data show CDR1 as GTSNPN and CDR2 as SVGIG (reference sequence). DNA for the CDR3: TGTGCCTGGAGTGTTCTTGAAAAACTGTTTTTT. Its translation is CAWSVLEKLFF.